This TCR beta chain stems from a study of radiotherapy plus CTLA-4 blockade in lung cancer. This clone appeared once. Some clones are missing from TCRdb's copy, which holds only in-frame ones; the method was immunoSEQ multiplex PCR. The sample has more than 75,000 clones; 80% to 85% are singletons. The V gene's germline CDR1 is SGHNT and CDR2 YYREEE (reference sequence). The CDR3 extends over 14 amino acids. Sequencing was performed on peripheral blood, taken from a patient treated with radiotherapy plus ipilimumab. V and J are TRBV5-4 and TRBJ2-5, with 9 bases fitting TRBD2. The DNA end is more similar to TRBJ2-7, so the J call may be wrong. The TCR was taken from a human donor with non-small cell lung cancer that progressed on radiotherapy plus ipilimumab. CDR3: CASSPGGRVHEQYF. In nucleotides, the CDR3 is TGTGCCAGCAGTCCGGGCGGGAGGGTCCACGAGCAGTACTTC.